This passage covers 17 T cell receptor beta chains from one sample sequenced in a study of blood T cell repertoires in COVID-19 (dated by TCRdb to 2020 to 2021). Receptor amplification or capture employed the immunoSEQ multiplex PCR assay. In its TCRdb copy, this immuneACCESS table keeps in-frame sequences only and misses some clones. Where compared with another copy, unresolved V genes explain less than half of these, and the others have no known cause. The sample has 290,000 or so clones on record, approximately 85% of them singletons. Roughly 4.6% of the sample belongs to the ten largest clones. Sequenced sample: peripheral blood. The receptors stem from a man between 45 and 60 years old with active or convalescent COVID-19.

This clone showed up just a few times. The chain couples TRBV15 to TRBJ2-3; 7 nucleotides line up with TRBD2. The CDR3 totals 15 residues. V trimming: 1 base; J trimming: 5 bases; junction bases outside the gene matches: 6. Germline CDR1 and CDR2: LNHNV and YYDKDF (reference sequence). CDR3 sequence (DNA): TGTGCCACCAGCAGAGCACCCAGGGAGGGAGATACGCAGTATTTT. Encoded protein: CATSRAPREGDTQYF.

The chain is built from TRBV11-2 and TRBJ2-5, with 11 bases identical to TRBD2. Germline values: CDR1 SGHAT, CDR2 FQNNGV. With V trimmed by 0 bases and J by 5 bases, 11 bases remained unmatched. This CDR3 region has 18 residues. Here the CDR3 DNA reads TGTGCCAGCAGCTTAGATGAGAAGACTAGCGGGACCTCGGAGACCCAGTACTTC. As protein: CASSLDEKTSGTSETQYF.

The chain is built from TRBV7-3 and TRBJ2-2; 8 bases agree with TRBD1. The germline V gene has CDR1 SGHTA and CDR2 FQGTGA. J was trimmed by 7 bases and V by 5 bases; bases with no gene match: 12. This CDR3 spans 16 amino acids. This chain's CDR3 is CASSLLPGGGSGELFF. CDR3 DNA sequence: TGTGCCAGCAGCCTCCTTCCAGGGGGCGGAAGCGGGGAGCTGTTTTTT.

The chain couples TRBV18 to TRBJ2-7; TRBD2 matches 12 bases. V was pared by 4 bases and J by 7 bases, with 8 bases of the junction left unmatched. Germline assignment: CDR1 KGHSH and CDR2 LQKENI. This CDR3 is 15 amino acids long. The CDR3 reads CASSRSSGRAGEQYF. CDR3 in DNA: TGTGCCAGCTCACGTTCTAGCGGGAGGGCCGGGGAGCAGTACTTC. The full variable domain, completed using reference TRBV18 and TRBJ2-7, is NAGVMQNPRHLVRRRGQEARLRCSPMKGHSHVYWYRQLPEEGLKFMVYLQKENIIDESGMPKERFSAEFPKEGPSILRIQQVVRGDSAAYFCASSRSSGRAGEQYFGPGTRLTVT.

The chain links TRBV4-1 to TRBJ2-1, with TRBD2 matching over 10 bases. The trim removed 0 bases at V and 0 bases at J, leaving 17 bases unmatched. CDR1 and CDR2 from the germline V gene are MGHRA and YSYEKL. The CDR3 loop spans 22 amino acids. Written as DNA, the CDR3 is TGCGCCAGCAGCCAAGATCCGGCGGTTAGCGGGAGGCTTTCAAGCTCCTACAATGAGCAGTTCTTC. Translated, it gives CASSQDPAVSGRLSSSYNEQFF.

This clone appeared a single time. This chain connects TRBV9 to TRBJ2-2; TRBD2 matches 16 bases. Unmatched junction bases numbered 13, after V lost 4 bases and J lost 4 bases. The germline V gene has CDR1 SGDLS and CDR2 YYNGEE. There are 20 residues in the CDR3. CDR3 nucleotides: TGTGCCAGCAGCCCTACCGGGACTAGCGGGAGGGCCGGATCCACCGGGGAGCTGTTTTTT. This sequence encodes CASSPTGTSGRAGSTGELFF. Full variable domain (missing parts from reference TRBV9 and TRBJ2-2): DSGVTQTPKHLITATGQRVTLRCSPRSGDLSVYWYQQSLDQGLQFLIQYYNGEERAKGNILERFSAQQFPDLHSELNLSSLELGDSALYFCASSPTGTSGRAGSTGELFFGEGSRLTVL.

This clone was seen repeatedly, ten times or more. The chain recombines TRBV29-1 with TRBJ1-1; D is possibly TRBD1 (5 bases). Germline CDR1 is SQVTM and CDR2 is ANQGSEA. The CDR3 is 13 amino acids. Deletions cut 4 bases from V and 5 bases from J, with 14 bases between. CDR3 region: CSVVSGQWTEAFF. DNA for the CDR3: TGCAGCGTTGTTAGCGGACAATGGACTGAAGCTTTCTTT.

In its sample, this clone was seen a few times. This sequence joins TRBV27 and TRBJ2-7; D is uncertain. The CDR3 is 11 residues long. CDR1 and CDR2 (germline): MNHEY, SMNVEV (reference sequence). The CDR3 reads CAAGLPYEQYF. The CDR3 nucleotides are TGTGCAGCCGGGTTACCCTACGAGCAGTACTTC.

This chain joins TRBV28 and TRBJ1-1; D gene ambiguous. Germline CDR1 is MDHEN and CDR2 is SYDVKM. This CDR3 contains 16 residues. V gave up 6 bases and J gave up 0 bases, with 17 bases separating them. CDR3 sequence: CASSPMGAGVNTEAFF. The CDR3 nucleotides are TGTGCCAGCAGCCCCATGGGAGCCGGGGTGAACACTGAAGCTTTCTTT.

The chain links TRBV27 to TRBJ2-7, with 7 positions matching TRBD2. The CDR3 sequence is 15 residues long. The trim removed 6 bases at V and 3 bases at J, leaving 11 bases unmatched. The germline V gene encodes CDR1 MNHEY and CDR2 SMNVEV (reference sequence). The CDR3 nucleotides read TGTGCCAGCAGCCTTACAACTAGCGCCGGCTACGAGCAGTACTTC. It encodes CASSLTTSAGYEQYF.

The V and J genes are TRBV10-1 and TRBJ1-1, with unresolved D. This CDR3 region has 13 residues. Germline V gives CDR1 WNHNN, CDR2 SYGVQD (reference sequence). V was trimmed by 6 bases and J by 3 bases, leaving 11 bases between them. The CDR3 DNA reads TGCGCCAGCAGGTACGGGAGGGACACTGAAGCTTTCTTT. It translates to CASRYGRDTEAFF.

The rearrangement joins TRBV5-5 to TRBJ1-2, with 7 bases fitting TRBD1. The germline V gene encodes CDR1 SGHKS and CDR2 YYEKEE (reference sequence). This CDR3 has 15 amino acids. The V gene end was trimmed by 4 bases and the J gene end by 4 bases; junction bases not matched to a gene: 10. The CDR3 loop reads CASSLWVDRTYGYTF. In DNA, the CDR3 is TGTGCCAGCAGCCTATGGGTGGACAGGACCTATGGCTACACCTTC.

The chain carries TRBV13 and TRBJ2-7; D might be TRBD1 (5 bases). The CDR3 has 13 residues. Per germline, CDR1 PRHDT and CDR2 FYEKMQ (reference sequence). V dropped 0 bases and J dropped 2 bases, with 5 bases sitting between them. As DNA, the CDR3 is TGTGCCAGCAGCTTAGGCAGGGCCTACGAGCAGTACTTC. It yields the protein CASSLGRAYEQYF.

V gene TRBV30 combines with J gene TRBJ1-2; maybe TRBD1 (6 bases). V gave up 0 bases and J gave up 7 bases, with 12 bases separating them. CDR3 length: 13 residues. Germline-derived CDR1 and CDR2 are GTSNPN and SVGIG (reference sequence). CDR3 sequence (DNA): TGTGCCTGGAGTGTCTACAGGGATGGTGGCTACACCTTC. Translating it yields CAWSVYRDGGYTF.

The J gene is TRBJ2-3, the V gene TRBV11-2; D perhaps matches TRBD2 (7 bases). The CDR3 has 15 amino acids. Germline V gene lookup returns CDR1 SGHAT and CDR2 FQNNGV. Trimming removed 5 bases from V and 1 base from J, with 13 bases in between. CDR3 in DNA: TGTGCCAGCAGCCCCAGGGAGGGGGGCACAGATACGCAGTATTTT. It encodes CASSPREGGTDTQYF. Full variable domain (outside the CDR3, taken from reference TRBV11-2 and TRBJ2-3): EAGVAQSPRYKIIEKRQSVAFWCNPISGHATLYWYQQILGQGPKLLIQFQNNGVVDDSQLPKDRFSAERLKGVDSTLKIQPAKLEDSAVYLCASSPREGGTDTQYFGPGTRLTVL.

The rearrangement uses TRBV3-1 (or the pseudogene TRBV3-2) and TRBJ2-1; perhaps TRBD1 as D (5 bases). The CDR3 runs 16 residues. Trimming pared 1 base from V and 5 bases from J, leaving 15 bases between. Per germline, CDR1 LGHDT and CDR2 YNNKEL (reference sequence). The DNA of the CDR3 is TGTGCCAGCAGCCAAGGGTGGGGCCCAGGGCACAATGAGCAGTTCTTC. As protein: CASSQGWGPGHNEQFF.

The sample holds a few counts of this clone. In nucleotides, the CDR3 is TGTGCCAGCAGTCCCCGACTAGCGGGGGCCCAAGAGACCCAGTACTTC. Translating gives CASSPRLAGAQETQYF. This sequence joins TRBV27 and TRBJ2-5; 12 nucleotides match TRBD2. CDR1 is MNHEY, CDR2 SMNVEV, per germline (reference sequence). This CDR3 is built from 16 residues. The ends lost 5 bases at V and 1 base at J; junction bases unmatched: 5.